The present entry profiles one T cell receptor (beta chain) with its context. Its antigen is not yet known. No base-level quality is on record; no much larger clone is a single base apart. Moderately to severely active disease, a Clinical Activity Score of at least 3, a NOSPECS grade of at least 4, and a duration under 3 months were present in ophthalmopathy patients. The study excluded patients with uncontrolled infections, other autoimmune diseases, pregnancy or lactation. Diagnoses were established on the basis of clinical symptoms, serum thyroxine and TRAb, thyroid ultrasound, and orbital computed tomography. PBMCs were isolated from 8 to 10 ml of fresh peripheral blood by Ficoll-Paque density gradient centrifugation. Total RNA was extracted using Trizol reagent, and RNA quality was assessed on an Agilent 2100 Bioanalyzer. Amplification of TCR beta CDR3 regions was carried out from RNA transcripts. A first-round RT-PCR of the TCR CDR3 used the HTBI primer set with the Qiagen OneStep RT-PCR kit. The libraries were constructed in a second round of multiplex PCR and then size-selected and purified. The libraries were sequenced on an Illumina HiSeq2000 using paired-end 100 bp reads. For the original study's pipeline: SOAPnuke was used to process the raw data, removing reads that contained adapters or uncalled bases, had a mean Phred below 15, or lacked an exact match to the constant primer or identifier. High-quality paired reads were merged with COPE v1.2.5, and unique nucleotide sequences were defined as clonotypes. Clonotypes were aligned to IMGT TRBV, TRBD and TRBJ reference segments using MiTCR v1.1. The analysis included only V-J combinations with a frequency above 0.0001, which together covered around 99% of the repertoires. A TCS score was defined as the ratio of F50 (clonal expansion) to E x V (chaos), with BLOSUM62-based TCRdist applied between CDR3 peptides within each V-J. Welch's t-statistics and random forest reduced around 520 V-J features to around 14, which were used in a naive Bayes classifier (R e1071). The public reads were reprocessed in TCRdb via fastp at Q25 and MiXCR, keeping in-frame beta chains. Rows with one shared CDR3 protein collapse into an entry with the most common genes and DNA. Clone size and V and J calls follow TCRdb, not the original study. Across this sample there are 500,000 or so distinct CDR3 sequences, with about 15% seen only once. Approximately 15% of the sample comes from the top ten.

This entry is derived from a study of T cells in Graves' hyperthyroidism and ophthalmopathy (dated by TCRdb to between 2019 and 2020). Study-level background: Peripheral blood samples were taken at the time of initial diagnosis, prior to any treatment. To identify distinguishing TCR V-J signatures, a discovery cohort of roughly 100 patients was used, comprising 43 with Graves' ophthalmopathy and under 60 with stable Graves' hyperthyroidism. Prospective prediction of ophthalmopathy was tested in an independent validation cohort of 18 hyperthyroidism patients and 15 to 17 patients who later progressed to ophthalmopathy. The 100 or so discovery patients were divided at random into training and test sets in a 7:3 ratio. Thyroid tissue and blood T-cell repertoires from roughly 6 Graves' hyperthyroidism patients were also compared in the study. After blood sampling, hyperthyroidism patients were treated with methimazole at a starting dose of 30 mg daily, and ophthalmopathy patients were treated with high-dose intravenous methylprednisolone. According to the paper, TCR Vbeta CDR3 sequencing was carried out on 135 peripheral blood samples, which came from 40 to 45 ophthalmopathy, around 74 hyperthyroidism and approximately 17 progressor patients. Study-wide conclusions, independent of this receptor: In validation, the model predicted progression to ophthalmopathy with just under 71% sensitivity and around 72% specificity, a median of approximately 6.5 months before onset. A 13 V-J signature model separated ophthalmopathy from stable hyperthyroidism, with just over 85% sensitivity and roughly 82% specificity in cross-validation and 80%/75% in testing. Most expanded thyroid clonotypes (frequency above 0.001) were also detected in blood, suggesting blood repertoires may reflect thyroid immune responses. Sample size was not statistically predetermined, and blinding of investigators to group allocation was not performed.

Including cysteine and phenylalanine, the CDR3 has 17 amino acids. This entry keeps only the CDR3 DNA: 51 bases, framed from base 1. Based on the germline V gene, the CDR1 and CDR2 sequences are MNHNS and SASEGT. Cut back by 3 bases and 0 bases, the V and J ends lie 15 bases apart. The receptor's source is a young woman with Graves' ophthalmopathy. Material for sequencing was blood. The chain couples TRBV6-1 to TRBJ1-3; there is no confident call for the D gene. Here the CDR3 is given as CASSEPFGEYSGNTIYF. The DNA sequence is as follows: TGTGCCAGCAGTGAGCCATTTGGGGAATACTCTGGAAACACCATATATTTT.